This is a list of T cell receptor beta chains from one sample in a study of early T cells in non-severe SARS-CoV-2 infection. TCRdb reanalysed the 5' RACE reads using MiXCR and keeps one entry per CDR3 protein. The sample gives about 30,000 distinct CDR3 sequences, around 5% of which show up once; approximately 3.6% is in the top ten. The source material was whole blood. Receptors were obtained from an adult who was a healthcare worker with PCR-confirmed SARS-CoV-2 infection or an uninfected control (not recorded which). The conserved cysteine and the conserved F or W are not part of the CDR3 here.

TRBV6-1 | ATTPRRGNYGYT
TRBV4-3 | ASSQGARTGSYEQY
TRBV6-2/TRBV6-3 | ASSYREYNEQF
TRBV5-4 | ASRNSAEGDTQY
TRBV10-1 | ASSDRPNTEAF
TRBV9 | ASSDHLGNQPQH
TRBV27 | ASSSPFRSTLH
TRBV6-5 | ASSYSRGQGGTEAF
TRBV28 | ASSPWREGGGEQY
TRBV20-1 | SARDPWVRDNNSPLH
TRBV7-2 | ASSFGGFSTEAF
TRBV6-2/TRBV6-3 | ASSFGLDAYNEQF
TRBV4-2 | ASSQEGLAGDGTRIPYEQY
TRBV7-9 | ASSLVAGGTDTQY
TRBV11-3 | ASSSQDTGELF
TRBV29-1 | SVEAGASDTQY
TRBV6-2/TRBV6-3 | ASQEREQTDTQY
TRBV5-5 | ASSLAGQRYEQY
TRBV9 | ASAPGLGSYNEQF
TRBV7-3 | ASSLTRGEKLF
TRBV28 | ASRVPTNYEQY
TRBV12-3/TRBV12-4 | ASSFQSPRGAF
TRBV5-1 | ASSLRETTGANVLT
TRBV28 | ASSSPSGGGDTDTQY
TRBV28 | ASRRQTGVETQY
TRBV20-1 | SAREGGSVNEKLF
TRBV5-1 | ASSLLSGRVAETQY